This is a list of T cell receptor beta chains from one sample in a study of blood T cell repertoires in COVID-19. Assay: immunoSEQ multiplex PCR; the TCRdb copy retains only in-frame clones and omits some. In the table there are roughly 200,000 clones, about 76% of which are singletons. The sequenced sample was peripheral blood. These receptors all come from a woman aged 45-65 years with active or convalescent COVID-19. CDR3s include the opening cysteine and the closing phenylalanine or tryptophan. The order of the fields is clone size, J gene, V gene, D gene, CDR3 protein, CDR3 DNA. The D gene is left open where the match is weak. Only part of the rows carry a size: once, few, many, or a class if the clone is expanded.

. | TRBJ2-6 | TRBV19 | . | CASSIIRSSGANVLTF | TGTGCCAGTAGTATTATACGGAGCTCTGGGGCCAACGTCCTGACTTTC
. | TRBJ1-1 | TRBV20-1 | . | CSASPQLNTEAFF | TGCAGTGCTAGTCCACAGCTGAACACTGAAGCTTTCTTT
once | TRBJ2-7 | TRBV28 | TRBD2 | CASRRTSGRNDEQYF | TGTGCCAGCAGGCGCACTAGCGGGAGAAACGACGAGCAGTACTTC
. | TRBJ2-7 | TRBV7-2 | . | CASSLVGGSYEQYF | TGTGCCAGCAGCTTGGTTGGCGGATCCTACGAGCAGTACTTC
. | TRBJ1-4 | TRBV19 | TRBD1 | CASSGTVNEKLFF | TGTGCCAGTTCCGGGACAGTAAATGAAAAACTGTTTTTT
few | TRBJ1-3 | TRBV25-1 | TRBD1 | CASSDHRADRQDTIYF | TGTGCCAGCAGTGACCATCGGGCGGACAGGCAAGACACCATATATTTT
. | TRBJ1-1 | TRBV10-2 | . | CASSGGGPLMNTEAFF | TGCGCCAGCAGTGGAGGCGGGCCCCTCATGAACACTGAAGCTTTCTTT
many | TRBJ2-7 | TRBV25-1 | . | CASSVSGYEQYF | TGTGCCAGCAGTGTCTCAGGGTACGAGCAGTACTTC
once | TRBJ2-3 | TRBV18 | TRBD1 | CASSPRGQMSTDTQYF | TGTGCCAGCTCACCCCGGGGACAGATGAGCACAGATACGCAGTATTTT
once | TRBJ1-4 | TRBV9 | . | CASSSAGVPNEKLFF | TGTGCCAGCAGCTCCGCGGGAGTACCTAATGAAAAACTGTTTTTT
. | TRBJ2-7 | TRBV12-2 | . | CASRTYRQGPRDYEQYF | TGTGCAAGTCGCACCTACCGACAAGGTCCCCGGGACTACGAGCAGTACTTC
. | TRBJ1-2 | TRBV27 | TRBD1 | CASRPTGGGGYTF | TGTGCCAGCAGGCCGACAGGGGGCGGTGGCTACACCTTC
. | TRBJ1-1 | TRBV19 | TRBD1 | CASSGTGTASEAFF | TGTGCCAGTAGTGGAACCGGGACAGCGTCTGAAGCTTTCTTT
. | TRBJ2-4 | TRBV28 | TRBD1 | CASSARTGNEAKNIQYF | TGTGCCAGCAGTGCCCGGACAGGGAACGAGGCCAAAAACATTCAGTACTTC
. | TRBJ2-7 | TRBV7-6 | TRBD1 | CASSVLQGASYEQYF | TGTGCCAGCAGCGTTTTACAGGGGGCATCCTACGAGCAGTACTTC
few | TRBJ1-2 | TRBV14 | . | CASSQVWQAEKNYGYTF | TGTGCCAGCAGCCAAGTCTGGCAGGCCGAGAAAAACTATGGCTACACCTTC
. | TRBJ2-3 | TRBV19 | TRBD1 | CASRDGDRPSTDTQYF | TGTGCCAGTAGGGACGGGGACAGGCCCAGCACAGATACGCAGTATTTT
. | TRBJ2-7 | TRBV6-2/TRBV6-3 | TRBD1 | CASSTTGGLYEQYF | TGTGCCAGCAGCACGACAGGGGGCCTTTACGAGCAGTACTTC
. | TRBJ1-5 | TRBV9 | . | CASSVGQRTQPQHF | TGTGCCAGCAGCGTAGGACAGAGAACCCAGCCCCAGCATTTT
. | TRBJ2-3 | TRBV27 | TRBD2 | CASSPYGSGVSVDTQYF | TGTGCCAGCAGTCCGTATGGTAGCGGGGTTAGTGTGGATACGCAGTATTTT
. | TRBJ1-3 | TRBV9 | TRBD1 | CASSETGVGVNTIYF | TGTGCCAGCAGCGAAACAGGGGTGGGGGTAAACACCATATATTTT
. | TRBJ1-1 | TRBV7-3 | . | CASSFTRGPNTEAFF | TGTGCCAGCAGCTTTACAAGGGGTCCAAACACTGAAGCTTTCTTT
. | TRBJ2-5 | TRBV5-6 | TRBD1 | CASSQTGPETQYF | TGTGCCAGCAGCCAGACAGGGCCTGAGACCCAGTACTTC
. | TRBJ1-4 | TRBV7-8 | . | CASRARTEKLFF | TGTGCCAGCAGAGCGCGCACTGAAAAACTGTTTTTT
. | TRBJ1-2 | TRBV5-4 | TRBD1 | CASSLSQGAVRGYTF | TGTGCCAGCAGCTTATCACAGGGGGCGGTGAGAGGCTACACCTTC
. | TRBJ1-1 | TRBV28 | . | CASSLTLNTEAFF | TGTGCCAGCAGCCTCACATTGAACACTGAAGCTTTCTTT
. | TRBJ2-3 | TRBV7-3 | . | CASSLTGSGTDTQYF | TGTGCCAGCAGCTTAACGGGCAGTGGCACAGATACGCAGTATTTT
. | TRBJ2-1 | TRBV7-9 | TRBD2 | CASSLAGTSGSQRNEQFF | TGTGCCAGCAGCTTAGCTGGGACTAGCGGGAGTCAGAGAAATGAGCAGTTCTTC
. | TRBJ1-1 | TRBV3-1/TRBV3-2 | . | CASSQTQGKRQTTKRTEAFF | TGTGCCAGCAGCCAAACCCAAGGGAAGCGACAGACAACTAAGCGCACTGAAGCTTTCTTT
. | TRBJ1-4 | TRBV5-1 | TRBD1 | CASSLQGVSDNEKLFF | TGCGCCAGCAGCTTACAGGGGGTCTCTGATAATGAAAAACTGTTTTTT
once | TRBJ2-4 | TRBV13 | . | CASSLTGTKNIQYF | TGTGCCAGCAGCTTAACGGGAACCAAAAACATTCAGTACTTC
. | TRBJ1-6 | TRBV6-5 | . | CASSYSGYNSPLHF | TGTGCCAGCAGTTATTCGGGTTATAATTCACCCCTCCACTTT
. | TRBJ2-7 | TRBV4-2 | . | CASSQGGKEQYF | TGTGCCAGCAGCCAAGGAGGAAAAGAGCAGTACTTC
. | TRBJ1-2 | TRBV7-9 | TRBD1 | CATLDRADYGYTF | TGTGCCACCTTGGACAGGGCGGACTATGGCTACACCTTC
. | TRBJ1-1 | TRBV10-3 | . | CAISAPGTEAFF | TGTGCCATCAGTGCCCCGGGAACTGAAGCTTTCTTT
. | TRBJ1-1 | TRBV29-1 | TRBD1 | CSVGTGANTEAFF | TGCAGCGTTGGGACAGGGGCTAACACTGAAGCTTTCTTT
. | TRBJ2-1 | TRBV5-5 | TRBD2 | CASSLKPQRESSYNEQFF | TGTGCCAGCAGCTTGAAGCCTCAGCGGGAGAGTTCTTACAATGAGCAGTTCTTC
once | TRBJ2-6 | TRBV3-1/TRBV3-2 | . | CASSQDRGSGANVLTF | TGTGCCAGCAGCCAAGATCGCGGCTCTGGGGCCAACGTCCTGACTTTC
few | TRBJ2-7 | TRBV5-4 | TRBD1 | CASSFPGQGYEQYF | TGTGCCAGCAGCTTCCCGGGACAGGGCTACGAGCAGTACTTC
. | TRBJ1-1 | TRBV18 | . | CASSPFGGLTEAFF | TGTGCCAGCTCACCATTCGGGGGTCTCACTGAAGCTTTCTTT
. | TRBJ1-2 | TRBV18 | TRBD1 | CASSPGQGGGYTF | TGTGCCAGCTCACCGGGACAGGGGGGAGGCTACACCTTC
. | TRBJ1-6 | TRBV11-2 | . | CASSIGTPENSPLHF | TGTGCCAGCAGCATCGGGACACCAGAAAATTCACCCCTCCACTTT
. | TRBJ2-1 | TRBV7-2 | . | CASSLGGELRAHEQFF | TGTGCCAGCAGCTTGGGGGGTGAACTGCGGGCGCATGAGCAGTTCTTC
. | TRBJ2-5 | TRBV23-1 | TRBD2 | CASTPTGLAEKLRETQYF | TGCGCCAGCACCCCGACGGGACTAGCGGAAAAACTTCGGGAGACCCAGTACTTC
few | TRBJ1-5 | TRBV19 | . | CASWDKHQPQHF | TGTGCCAGTTGGGACAAACATCAGCCCCAGCATTTT
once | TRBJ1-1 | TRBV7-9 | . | CASSRPGVTFDTEAFF | TGTGCCAGCAGCAGACCGGGAGTAACTTTCGACACTGAAGCTTTCTTT
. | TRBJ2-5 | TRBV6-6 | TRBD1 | CASSYSARGETQYF | TGTGCCAGCAGTTACTCGGCCAGGGGGGAGACCCAGTACTTC
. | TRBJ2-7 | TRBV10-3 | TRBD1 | CAISESSVWGDRAYEQYF | TGTGCCATCAGTGAGTCGTCCGTCTGGGGGGACAGGGCCTACGAGCAGTACTTC
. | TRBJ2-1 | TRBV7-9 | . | CASSSPGGLHNEQFF | TGTGCCAGCAGCTCCCCCGGGGGGCTTCACAATGAGCAGTTCTTC
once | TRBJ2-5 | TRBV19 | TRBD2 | CASAPTSVHQETQYF | TGTGCCAGCGCTCCGACTAGCGTCCACCAAGAGACCCAGTACTTC
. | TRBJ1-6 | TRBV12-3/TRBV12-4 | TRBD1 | CASQRDRNSPLHF | TGTGCCAGCCAACGGGACAGGAATTCACCCCTCCACTTT
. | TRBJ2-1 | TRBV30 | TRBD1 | CAWGTGMTYNEQLF | TGTGCCTGGGGGACAGGGATGACCTACAATGAGCAGCTCTTC
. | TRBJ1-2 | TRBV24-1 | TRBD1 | CATSPGDRGGYTF | TGTGCCACCAGTCCGGGGGACAGGGGAGGCTACACCTTC
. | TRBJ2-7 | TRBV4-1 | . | CASSQDRTAHSYEQYF | TGCGCCAGCAGCCAAGATAGGACAGCCCACTCCTACGAGCAGTACTTC
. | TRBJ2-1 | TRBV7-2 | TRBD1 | CASSDQQGLIYNEQFF | TGTGCCAGCAGCGACCAACAGGGGCTCATTTACAATGAGCAGTTCTTC
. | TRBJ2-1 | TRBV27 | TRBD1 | CASSTGQARSYNEQFF | TGTGCCAGCAGTACGGGACAGGCCCGCTCCTACAATGAGCAGTTCTTC
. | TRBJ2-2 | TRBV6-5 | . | CASRIDRSTGELFF | TGTGCCAGCAGGATAGACAGGAGCACCGGGGAGCTGTTTTTT
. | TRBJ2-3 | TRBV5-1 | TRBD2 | CASSLEAGGPLNTQYF | TGCGCCAGCAGCTTGGAAGCGGGGGGGCCGTTAAATACGCAGTATTTT
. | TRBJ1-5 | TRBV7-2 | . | CASSFVASGQPQHF | TGTGCCAGCAGCTTTGTAGCCTCGGGGCAGCCCCAGCATTTT